This passage covers 20 T cell receptor beta chains from one sample sequenced in a study of T cell responses to AZD1222 COVID-19 vaccine. TCRdb's table, derived via immunoSEQ multiplex PCR, lists solely in-frame clones and lacks some. The top ten clones hold roughly 6% of a sample with over 25,000 clones, 78% of them seen once. The source was peripheral blood, collected on day 0 of AZD1222 vaccination. Every receptor here comes from an adult in good health.

This rearrangement joins TRBV3-1 (or the pseudogene TRBV3-2) to TRBJ1-5; D gene ambiguous. From germline, CDR1 is LGHDT and CDR2 YNNKEL (reference sequence). With 4 bases removed from V and 3 bases from J, the gap between germline ends came to 10 bases. This CDR3 contains 14 residues. Here the CDR3 reads CASSPRRDNQPQHF. Here the CDR3 DNA reads TGTGCCAGCAGCCCCCGGAGAGACAATCAGCCCCAGCATTTT.

The chain recombines TRBV6-1 with TRBJ1-3; D not certain. V lost 4 bases and J 0 bases, leaving 13 bases between the germline ends. Per germline, CDR1 MNHNS and CDR2 SASEGT. The CDR3 totals 16 residues. The CDR3 nucleotides read TGTGCCAGCAGTGGCGGTTGGGGAGCCTCTGGAAACACCATATATTTT. Its protein product is CASSGGWGASGNTIYF.

A word on this clone: Other nucleotide sequences in the sample specify the same CDR3. V gene TRBV7-2 combines with J gene TRBJ1-5; D not resolved. The CDR3 spans 12 residues. Germline CDR1 and CDR2: SGHTA and FQGNSA. Trimming took off 9 bases at V and 0 bases at J, with 6 bases between the two ends. CDR3 protein: CASSLSNQPQHF. CDR3 sequence (DNA): TGTGCCAGTTCTCTTAGCAATCAGCCCCAGCATTTT.

The V gene is TRBV27, the J gene TRBJ1-2; 11 bases are a match to TRBD1. Germline CDR1 MNHEY, CDR2 SMNVEV (reference sequence). The CDR3 is 16 amino acids. V trimming: 1 base; J trimming: 8 bases; junction bases outside the gene matches: 9. The DNA of the CDR3 is TGTGCCAGCAGTTTATTTGGACAGGGGGCAGGGGGCGGCTACACCTTC. Its translation is CASSLFGQGAGGGYTF.

The chain uses TRBV6-5 and TRBJ2-3; a possible D gene is TRBD2 (6 bases). This CDR3 has 14 residues. V lost 6 bases to trimming and J lost 2 bases, with 12 bases between them. CDR1 is MNHEY and CDR2 is SVGAGI in the germline V gene. For the CDR3, the DNA is TGTGCCAGCAGGTCATCGGGGGTCACAGATACGCAGTATTTT. Amino acids: CASRSSGVTDTQYF.

The V and J genes are TRBV11-2 and TRBJ2-2; no clear D gene. The CDR3 is made up of 13 amino acids. V lost 1 base, J lost 5 bases, and 5 bases lay in between. From germline, CDR1 is SGHAT and CDR2 FQNNGV. Here the CDR3 reads CASSLGGTGELFF. CDR3 in DNA: TGTGCCAGCAGCTTAGGAGGAACCGGGGAGCTGTTTTTT.

This chain connects TRBV11-2 to TRBJ2-7; either TRBD1 or TRBD2 may fit D (5 bases each). The CDR3 covers 16 residues. Germline V gene sequence: CDR1 SGHAT, CDR2 FQNNGV. V shed 0 bases and J shed 6 bases, with 18 bases lying between them. The CDR3 reads CASSLDFGDPSLEQYF. The DNA of the CDR3 is TGTGCCAGCAGCTTAGATTTTGGGGACCCCTCTCTCGAGCAGTACTTC.

The chain has TRBV11-2 and TRBJ2-3; D is uncertain. Between the trimmed V and J ends, which lost 0 bases and 2 bases, there was a span of 9 bases. The CDR3 has 15 amino acids. Germline V CDR1 and CDR2: SGHAT, FQNNGV. This chain's CDR3 is CASSLDLRVTDTQYF. CDR3 coding DNA: TGTGCCAGCAGCTTAGATCTACGGGTCACAGATACGCAGTATTTT.

The CDR3 sequence: CSAGWVNGYTF. The CDR3 coding sequence is TGCAGTGCTGGGTGGGTTAATGGCTACACCTTC. The V call is TRBV20-1, the J call TRBJ1-2; D remains ambiguous. The CDR3 is 11 amino acids. In germline, CDR1 is DFQATT, CDR2 SNEGSKA (reference sequence). Deletions cut 5 bases from V and 6 bases from J, with 10 bases between.

The chain employs TRBV6-5 and TRBJ1-4; D is undetermined. The CDR3 contains 13 residues. The V end was cut by 7 bases, the J end by 5 bases, with 11 bases between. CDR1 and CDR2 (germline): MNHEY, SVGAGI. CDR3 DNA sequence: TGTGCCAGCATTAGAGATTCAAATGAAAAACTGTTTTTT. Protein product: CASIRDSNEKLFF.

Comments on this clone: An end of the junction does not agree with germline; a read error may underlie this. The chain employs TRBV5-6 and TRBJ1-4, with 8 nucleotides matching TRBD1. In germline, CDR1 is SGHDT, CDR2 YYEEEE. This CDR3 has 13 residues. The CDR3 region is CASSLGTGISSRF. In DNA form, the CDR3 reads TGTGCCAGCAGCTTGGGGACAGGGATATCCTCTCGTTTT.

The chain carries TRBV19 and TRBJ2-3, with 13 bases that match TRBD2. The CDR3 spans 18 residues. The trim removed 5 bases at V and 3 bases at J, leaving 11 bases unmatched. Germline values: CDR1 LNHDA, CDR2 SQIVND (reference sequence). This CDR3 reads CASSPWTSGGLFTDTQYF. Here the CDR3 DNA reads TGTGCCAGTAGTCCGTGGACTAGCGGGGGACTTTTTACAGATACGCAGTATTTT.

This sequence joins TRBV30 and TRBJ2-1, with 14 bases identical to TRBD2. Germline V lookup: CDR1 GTSNPN, CDR2 SVGIG (reference sequence). This CDR3 is built from 15 residues. The ends lost 1 base at V and 9 bases at J; junction bases unmatched: 5. CDR3 DNA sequence: TGTGCCTGGAGTGATGGGACTAGCGGGAGTAGTGAGCAGTTCTTC. Its protein is CAWSDGTSGSSEQFF.

V is TRBV14 and J is TRBJ2-3, with D maybe TRBD2 (5 bases). There are 15 residues in the CDR3. Germline V gene lookup returns CDR1 SGHDN and CDR2 FVKESK. With 1 base removed from V and 0 bases from J, the gap between germline ends came to 8 bases. CDR3 sequence: CASSQVSGSTDTQYF. In DNA form, the CDR3 reads TGTGCCAGCAGCCAAGTAAGCGGTAGCACAGATACGCAGTATTTT.

The chain recombines TRBV7-2 with TRBJ1-6; D gene uncertain. The CDR3 spans 17 residues. CDR1 is SGHTA, CDR2 FQGNSA, per germline. V was shortened by 1 base and J by 0 bases, with 10 bases between the two germline ends. CDR3 nucleotide sequence: TGTGCCAGCAGCTTAGACGTGGCCAGCTCCTATAATTCACCCCTCCACTTT. As protein: CASSLDVASSYNSPLHF.

This rearrangement joins TRBV29-1 to TRBJ1-3; 7 bases map to TRBD1. Losses at the gene ends were 6 bases for V and 0 bases for J; bases not matched to a gene: 8. Per germline, CDR1 SQVTM and CDR2 ANQGSEA. This CDR3 region has 15 residues. The CDR3 sequence is CSVSGQSHSGNTIYF. DNA of the CDR3: TGCAGCGTCTCGGGACAGTCCCACTCTGGAAACACCATATATTTT.

The chain uses TRBV25-1 and TRBJ1-5; 8 positions agree with TRBD1. This CDR3 has 13 residues. Germline lookup yields CDR1 MGHDK and CDR2 SYGVNS. With V trimmed by 7 bases and J by 7 bases, 6 bases remained unmatched. The DNA of the CDR3 is TGTGCCAGCAAGGACAGGGATGGGCAGCCCCAGCATTTT. Translation: CASKDRDGQPQHF. Filled out from reference TRBV25-1 and TRBJ1-5, the complete variable domain reads EADIYQTPRYLVIGTGKKITLECSQTMGHDKMYWYQQDPGMELHLIHYSYGVNSTEKGDLSSESTVSRIRTEHFPLTLESARPSHTSQYLCASKDRDGQPQHFGDGTRLSIL.

J is TRBJ2-1 and V is TRBV6-2 or TRBV6-3; maybe TRBD2 (5 bases). V gave up 8 bases and J gave up 10 bases, with 18 bases separating them. Germline V gene sequence: CDR1 MNHEY, CDR2 SVGEGT. The CDR3 consists of 13 residues. The CDR3 sequence: CASRPEEAREQFF. The CDR3 nucleotides read TGTGCCAGCCGCCCTGAGGAGGCTCGAGAGCAGTTCTTC.

The chain employs TRBV11-2 and TRBJ1-2, with TRBD1 matching 9 bases. This CDR3 comprises 15 residues. V lost 5 bases to trimming and J lost 5 bases; unmatched junction nucleotides: 9. Germline V CDR1 and CDR2: SGHAT, FQNNGV. DNA of the CDR3: TGTGCCAGCAGCGAATTCCCGGGACAGGGTTATGGCTACACCTTC. This gives the protein CASSEFPGQGYGYTF.

This chain links TRBV15 with TRBJ1-1; 7 nucleotides agree with TRBD1. J was trimmed by 1 base and V by 5 bases; bases with no gene match: 4. Germline CDR1 is LNHNV and CDR2 is YYDKDF (reference sequence). This CDR3 is 14 amino acids long. The CDR3 DNA is TGTGCCACCAGCCCATGGGACAGGAACACTGAAGCTTTCTTT. Protein: CATSPWDRNTEAFF.